The 15 T cell receptor beta chains below were found in one sample sequenced in a study of blood T cell repertoires in COVID-19. Sequencing used immunoSEQ multiplex PCR; TCRdb keeps in-frame clones, though not all of them. Of around 310,000 clones in the sample, approximately 90% were seen once. Sequenced material: peripheral blood. These receptors all stem from a woman in her 30s with COVID-19, enrolled during active disease.

This chain joins TRBV4-1 and TRBJ2-3, with 16 bases fitting TRBD2. J lost 4 bases, V lost 8 bases, and 9 bases had no gene match. CDR1 MGHRA and CDR2 YSYEKL come from the germline V gene. The CDR3 runs to 17 residues. The CDR3 region has the DNA TGCGCCAGCGGACCGGGACTAGCGGGAGGGCGAGCAGATACGCAGTATTTT. It is translated as CASGPGLAGGRADTQYF.

Here the CDR3 reads CASSVTGVNEQFF. The CDR3 DNA sequence: TGTGCCAGCAGCGTGACAGGGGTCAATGAGCAGTTCTTC. The genes are TRBV5-5 and TRBJ2-1; 8 bases agree with TRBD1. Trimming removed 4 bases from V and 6 bases from J; junction bases left unmatched: 3. The germline gives CDR1 SGHKS, CDR2 YYEKEE (reference sequence). The CDR3 is 13 amino acids. The full variable domain, its missing parts supplied by reference TRBV5-5 and TRBJ2-1, is DAGVTQSPTHLIKTRGQQVTLRCSPISGHKSVSWYQQVLGQGPQFIFQYYEKEERGRGNFPDRFSARQFPNYSSELNVNALLLGDSALYLCASSVTGVNEQFFGPGTRLTVL.

The chain combines TRBV9 with TRBJ2-4; TRBD1 aligns across 7 bases. This CDR3 has 13 residues. CDR1 is SGDLS, CDR2 YYNGEE, per germline. Unmatched junction bases numbered 2, after V lost 3 bases and J lost 5 bases. CDR3 sequence reads: CASSEGAENIQYF. The CDR3 DNA sequence: TGTGCCAGCAGCGAGGGGGCCGAAAACATTCAGTACTTC.

The chain links TRBV27 to TRBJ2-1, with 11 bases identical to TRBD2. This CDR3 region has 19 residues. Germline-derived CDR1 and CDR2 are MNHEY and SMNVEV (reference sequence). Trimming cost V 1 base and J 0 bases; bases outside gene matches: 8. The CDR3 nucleotides are TGTGCCAGCAGTTTATTCGCTAGCGGGAGGCCGAGCTCCTACAATGAGCAGTTCTTC. It codes for CASSLFASGRPSSYNEQFF.

This chain uses TRBV18 with TRBJ2-7, with TRBD2 matching over 11 bases. The CDR3 extends over 14 amino acids. V lost 2 bases and J lost 3; bases outside the gene matches: 0. CDR1 and CDR2 (germline): KGHSH, LQKENI. In DNA, the CDR3 is TGTGCCAGCTCACCAGGGACTAGCGGCTACGAGCAGTACTTC. This codes for CASSPGTSGYEQYF.

This chain uses TRBV6-2 or TRBV6-3 with TRBJ2-2; TRBD2 matches at 9 bases. V was pared by 0 bases and J by 0 bases, with 14 bases of the junction left unmatched. The germline V gene has CDR1 MNHEY and CDR2 SVGEGT. The CDR3 is 21 amino acids. CDR3 sequence (DNA): TGTGCCAGCAGTTACTCGGTAGCGGGAGCATGGGGTAGGGCGAACACCGGGGAGCTGTTTTTT. It encodes CASSYSVAGAWGRANTGELFF.

This clone was counted many times. The genes are TRBV2 and TRBJ1-1, with 7 bases fitting TRBD1. There are 12 residues in the CDR3. Germline CDR1 SNHLY, CDR2 FYNNEI. With V trimmed by 8 bases and J by 6 bases, 6 bases remained unmatched. The CDR3 DNA reads TGTGCCAGCCGCAGGGACAGCGCTGAAGCTTTCTTT. Translating it yields CASRRDSAEAFF.

This clone was detected a few times. The V call is TRBV7-2, the J call TRBJ2-7, with a possible D match to TRBD1 (6 bases). V lost 5 bases and J 4 bases, leaving 18 bases between the germline ends. This CDR3 contains 15 residues. Germline CDR1 and CDR2: SGHTA and FQGNSA. The CDR3 region has the DNA TGTGCCAGCAGCGTAGGACCCGGGACATCGTACGAGCAGTACTTC. Translation gives CASSVGPGTSYEQYF.

The J gene is TRBJ1-4, the V gene TRBV4-1; 9 bases match TRBD1. The ends lost 2 bases at V and 2 bases at J; junction bases unmatched: 12. This CDR3 region has 19 residues. CDR1 and CDR2 (germline): MGHRA, YSYEKL. CDR3 amino acids: CASSQSESRTGATNEKLFF. The CDR3 DNA sequence: TGCGCCAGCAGCCAATCTGAATCCCGGACAGGGGCGACTAATGAAAAACTGTTTTTT.

This chain links TRBV7-9 with TRBJ2-7, with TRBD2 matching 12 bases. The CDR3 has 19 amino acids. J was trimmed by 6 bases and V by 1 base; bases with no gene match: 16. Germline V CDR1 and CDR2: SEHNR, FQNEAQ (reference sequence). The CDR3 region is CASSLGDTGLAGLYREQYF. As DNA, the CDR3 is TGTGCCAGCAGCTTAGGGGACACAGGACTAGCGGGACTCTACCGCGAGCAGTACTTC. Combining the CDR3 with reference TRBV7-9 and TRBJ2-7 gives the whole variable domain DTGVSQNPRHKITKRGQNVTFRCDPISEHNRLYWYRQTLGQGPEFLTYFQNEAQLEKSRLLSDRFSAERPKGSFSTLEIQRTEQGDSAMYLCASSLGDTGLAGLYREQYFGPGTRLTVT.

This clone has a handful of counts. This sequence joins TRBV7-9 and TRBJ2-1, with 9 nucleotides matching TRBD2. With 5 bases clipped from V and 3 bases from J, the junction kept 2 bases outside the gene matches. Germline CDR1 is SEHNR and CDR2 is FQNEAQ (reference sequence). The CDR3 consists of 14 residues. The CDR3 region is CASSRLAVYNEQFF. CDR3 sequence (DNA): TGTGCCAGCAGCCGACTAGCGGTCTACAATGAGCAGTTCTTC.

Concerning this clone: The CDR3 ends on some other residue instead of the conserved phenylalanine or tryptophan, so this is likely a read error. The limits of the CDR3 on the DNA are not certain, so only TCRdb's listed CDR3 is given. The CDR3 is CASSQVVWQFS. The chain uses TRBV3-1 (or the pseudogene TRBV3-2) and TRBJ2-7; TRBD1 reflects the table's D call only, with no check against the DNA. In germline, CDR1 is LGHDT, CDR2 YNNKEL (reference sequence). The CDR3 has 11 amino acids, counting both end residues.

This chain connects TRBV7-9 to TRBJ1-3; 7 nucleotides agree with TRBD1. Germline loops: CDR1 SEHNR, CDR2 FQNEAQ (reference sequence). After removal of 4 bases from V and 6 bases from J, the junction contained 3 bases not matched to a gene. This CDR3 is built from 13 residues. The CDR3 DNA follows: TGTGCCAGCAGCTACGGGACAGCAAACACCATATATTTT. This encodes CASSYGTANTIYF.

The V call is TRBV29-1, the J call TRBJ2-7, with 10 nucleotides matching TRBD1. Trimming cost V 3 bases and J 0 bases; bases outside gene matches: 2. The germline V gene encodes CDR1 SQVTM and CDR2 ANQGSEA. This CDR3 comprises 14 residues. In nucleotides, the CDR3 is TGCAGCGTTGACGGACAGGGGGGCTCCTACGAGCAGTACTTC. It codes for CSVDGQGGSYEQYF.

The CDR3 DNA reads TGTGCCACCGCGGTTACCTACAATGAGCAGTTCTTC. This codes for CATAVTYNEQFF. This sequence joins TRBV28 and TRBJ2-1; the D is unclear. V gave up 10 bases and J gave up 2 bases, with 9 bases separating them. The CDR3 contains 12 residues. Germline V lookup: CDR1 MDHEN, CDR2 SYDVKM.